This TCR beta chain was found in a study of shared clonotypes between healthy human individuals. Whole-study findings and limits: The genetic and exposure-history diversity represented was limited by few donors.

Only in-frame clones appear in the TCRdb table, and some are missing; sequencing was by immunoSEQ multiplex PCR. The sample includes some 2.4 million clones, 93% of them seen just once. CDR1 ENHRY and CDR2 SYGVKD come from the germline V gene. Trimming took 9 bases from V and 2 from J; bases not matched to a gene: 14. This CDR3 spans 16 amino acids. This clone has only one observation. Its antigen is undetermined. This sequence joins TRBV10-3 and TRBJ2-3, with TRBD2 matching 7 bases. Specimen: naive CD4+ T cells from PBMCs. Subset denoted: CD45RA+ positively selected. This receptor was obtained from a man between 18 and 35 years old in good health. Some clones in this sample may be carry-over from other donors' samples. CDR3 protein: CAMQGSIAGSTDTQYF. CDR3 in DNA: TGTGCCATGCAAGGGAGTATAGCGGGTTCCACAGATACGCAGTATTTT.